One TCR beta chain is described in this entry. This clonotype was detected only a few times. Its antigen is not yet known. No much larger clone is present one base from it, and per-base qualities are unavailable. PBMCs were isolated by Ficoll-Paque density gradient centrifugation. Reading the germline V gene gives CDR1 SQVTM and CDR2 ANQGSEA. The V end loses 6 bases and the J end loses 1 base, and a stretch of 6 bases separates them. From the cysteine through the phenylalanine, the CDR3 covers 12 amino acids. Left in the record is the CDR3 DNA by itself, 36 bases read in frame from the first base. The source of the sample is a study of T-cell memory formation after mild COVID-19 (dated by TCRdb to the early 2020s). Concerning the study at large: Most TCR sequence clusters were specific to one of the two donors. In a couple of donors, T-cell clones that expanded and contracted after mild COVID-19 were followed by sequencing TCRalpha and TCRbeta repertoires longitudinally. Two young, previously healthy adult volunteers, one female and one male, were included in the cohort. Results the study describes overall, beyond this receptor: Only two mild cases were covered in the study, and larger cohorts including severe cases with pre-infection samples were considered necessary. From day 15 to 85, contracting clones showed balanced CD4/CD8 phenotypes, whereas a second wave of clones that expanded from day 15 to 37 leaned towards CD4+. Some responding clones were detected in pre-infection memory, suggesting pre-existing cross-reactive memory T cells joined the SARS-CoV-2 response. SARS-CoV-2 specificity was not confirmed for the second-wave clones peaking on day 37. Contracting CD4+ clones appeared mostly in the CM and EM memory subsets, whereas CD8+ clones were enriched in EMRA.

Instrument on record: Illumina NovaSeq 6000. TCRalpha and TCRbeta cDNA libraries were constructed by 5'RACE with constant-segment primers, with sample barcodes and unique molecular identifiers being introduced. Trizol reagent was used to extract RNA from every sample. The libraries were amplified in two PCR steps, and the second step added a second sample barcode and Illumina TruSeq adapters. Sequencing of libraries was performed on an Illumina NovaSeq with 2 x 150 bp paired-end reads. Processing in the source paper ran as follows. With migec v1.2.7, reads were demultiplexed and then collapsed into UMI-guided consensus sequences. Using mixcr v2.1.11, UMI consensuses were aligned to TRA and TRB V and J templates and then assembled into clonotypes. Clonotypes were classified as expanded or contracted when called significant by both edgeR and NoisET, with noise models trained on biological replicates. For edgeR calls, a false discovery rate-adjusted p below 0.01 and a log2 fold-change threshold of 1 were applied. As an exploratory analysis of dynamics, max-normalized trajectories of the 1000 most abundant clonotypes were examined with PCA combined with hierarchical clustering. Separately sequenced CD4+ and CD8+ repertoires were used to assign the CD4 or CD8 phenotype of responding clones. TCRdb applied fastp at Q25 and MiXCR to the public reads, then kept only in-frame beta chains. Under each unique CDR3 protein, matching rows form one entry showing the most common genes and DNA. These V and J calls derive from TCRdb rather than the authors' analysis. This sample has some 130,000 distinct CDR3 sequences in its table, and about 15% of those were observed once. 14% of the sample rests with the top ten.

Sequences were obtained from PBMCs or a T cell subset sorted from them (not recorded which). The sequence is built from TRBV29-1 and TRBJ2-2; the D gene cannot be resolved reliably. The TCR comes from an adult woman who had mild COVID-19 (a few samples of this study predate the infection). The sample titles of this study are shuffled in the database, so cell type and time point are left out; the donor was told from shared clones. Here is the DNA: TGCAGCGTAGTAGAGAACACCGGGGAGCTGTTTTTT. This codes for CSVVENTGELFF.